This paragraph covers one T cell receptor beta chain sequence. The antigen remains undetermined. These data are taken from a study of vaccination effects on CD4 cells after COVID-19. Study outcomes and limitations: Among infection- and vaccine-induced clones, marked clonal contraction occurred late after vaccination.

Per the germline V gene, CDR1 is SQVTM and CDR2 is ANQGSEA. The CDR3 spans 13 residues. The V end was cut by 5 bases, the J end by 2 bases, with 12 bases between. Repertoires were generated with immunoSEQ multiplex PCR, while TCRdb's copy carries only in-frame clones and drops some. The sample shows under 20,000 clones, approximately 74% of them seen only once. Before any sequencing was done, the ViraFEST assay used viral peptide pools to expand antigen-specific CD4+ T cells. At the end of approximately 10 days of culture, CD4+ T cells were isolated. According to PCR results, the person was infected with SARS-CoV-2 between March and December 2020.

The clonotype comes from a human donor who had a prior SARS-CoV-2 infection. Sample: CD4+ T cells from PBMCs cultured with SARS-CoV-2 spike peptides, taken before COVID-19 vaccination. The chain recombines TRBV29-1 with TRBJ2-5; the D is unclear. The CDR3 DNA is TGCAGCGTTAAGGACCCCATACAAGAGACCCAGTACTTC. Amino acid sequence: CSVKDPIQETQYF.